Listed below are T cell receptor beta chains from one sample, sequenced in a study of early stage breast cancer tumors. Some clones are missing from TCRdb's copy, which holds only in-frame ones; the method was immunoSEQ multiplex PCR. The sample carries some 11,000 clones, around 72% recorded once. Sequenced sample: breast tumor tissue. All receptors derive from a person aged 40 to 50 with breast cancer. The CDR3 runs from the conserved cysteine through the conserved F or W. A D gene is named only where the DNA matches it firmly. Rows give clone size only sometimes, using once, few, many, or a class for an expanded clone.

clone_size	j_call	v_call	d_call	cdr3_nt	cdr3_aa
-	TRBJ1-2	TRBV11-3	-	TGTGCCAGCAGCTTATTTTCGTCGGGGCAGGGCGGAGGCTACACCTTC	CASSLFSSGQGGGYTF
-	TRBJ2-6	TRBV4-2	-	TGTGCCAGCAGCCTCAGGGCATCTGGGGCCAACGTCCTGACTTTC	CASSLRASGANVLTF
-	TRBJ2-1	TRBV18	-	TGTGCCAGCTCACCATCTAATGAGCAGTTCTTC	CASSPSNEQFF
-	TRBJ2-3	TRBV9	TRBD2	TGTGCCAGCAGCAGCAGCGGGAGGAGCACAGATACGCAGTATTTT	CASSSSGRSTDTQYF
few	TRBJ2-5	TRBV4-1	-	TGCGCCAGCAGCTACGAAGAGACCCAGTACTTC	CASSYEETQYF
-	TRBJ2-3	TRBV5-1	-	TGCGCCAGCAGCTTGGAAACTCGTACGCAGTATTTT	CASSLETRTQYF
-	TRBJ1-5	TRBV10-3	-	TGTGCCATCAGTGCCTCGACAGGAGGGAGCGGACAGCCCCAGCATTTT	CAISASTGGSGQPQHF
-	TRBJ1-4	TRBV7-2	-	TGTGCCAGCAGCCCCCGGGAGGCAACTAATGAAAAACTGTTTTTT	CASSPREATNEKLFF
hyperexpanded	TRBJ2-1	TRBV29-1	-	TGCAGCGTTGGGAGCAGTAACAATGAGCAGTTCTTC	CSVGSSNNEQFF
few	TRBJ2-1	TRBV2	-	TGTGCCAGCAGCTCCCTCAATGAGCAGTTCTTC	CASSSLNEQFF
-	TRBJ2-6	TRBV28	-	TGTGCCAGCAGTCCCCCCAAGGGTCACTCTGGGGCCAACGTCCTGACTTTC	CASSPPKGHSGANVLTF
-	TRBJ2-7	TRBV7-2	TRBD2	TGTGCCAGCAGCCCCCCTCACCGGAGCGGGAGCACTACCCCCTACGAGCAGTACTTC	CASSPPHRSGSTTPYEQYF
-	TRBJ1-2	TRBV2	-	TGTGCCAGCAGCCTGGACAAGAGCTATGGCTACACCTTC	CASSLDKSYGYTF
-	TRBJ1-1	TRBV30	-	TGTGCCTGGAGTGTTCGAGGGAACACTGAAGCTTTCTTT	CAWSVRGNTEAFF
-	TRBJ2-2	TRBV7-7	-	TGTGCTAGCAGCCAGGGACCACACACCGGGGAGCTGTTTTTT	CASSQGPHTGELFF
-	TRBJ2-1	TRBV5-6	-	TGTGCCAGCAGCTTAGGTCCCGCATCGGTCACTGAGCAGTTCTTC	CASSLGPASVTEQFF
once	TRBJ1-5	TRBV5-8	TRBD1	TGTGCCAGCAGCCCGAGACAGGGAAACTTCAATCAGCCCCAGCATTTT	CASSPRQGNFNQPQHF
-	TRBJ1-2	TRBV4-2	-	TGTGCCAGCAGCCAAGACAGGCTCGGTGGCTACACCTTC	CASSQDRLGGYTF
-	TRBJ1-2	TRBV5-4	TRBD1	TGTGCCAGCAGCGACGGGGACAGGGCGCGGAACTATGGCTACACCTTC	CASSDGDRARNYGYTF
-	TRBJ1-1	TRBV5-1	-	TGCGCCAGCAGCTTGCAGGCAGGGAACACTGAAGCTTTCTTT	CASSLQAGNTEAFF
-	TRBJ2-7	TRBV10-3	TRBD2	TGTGCCATCAGTGAGTCTAGCGGGAGAGCGGACGAGCAGTACTTC	CAISESSGRADEQYF
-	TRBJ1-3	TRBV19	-	TGTGCCAGTAGTATAGATCTTCGGGCCCCGGGCACCATATATTTT	CASSIDLRAPGTIYF
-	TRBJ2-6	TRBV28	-	TGTGCCAGCAGTTTTACTAGATCTGGGGCCAACGTCCTGACTTTC	CASSFTRSGANVLTF
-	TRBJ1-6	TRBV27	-	TGTGCCAGCAGTCCGACACAGAGCTCCTATAATTCACCCCTCCACTTT	CASSPTQSSYNSPLHF
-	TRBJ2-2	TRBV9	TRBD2	TGTGCCAGCACGGGAGGATTCACCGGGGAGCTGTTTTTT	CASTGGFTGELFF
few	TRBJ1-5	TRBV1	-	TGCACCAGCAGCCTTGGCAGGGGCCCCGATCAGCCCCAGCATTTT	CTSSLGRGPDQPQHF
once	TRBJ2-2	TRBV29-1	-	TGCAGCGCCCACCCCGGCGCCGGGGAGCTGTTTTTT	CSAHPGAGELFF
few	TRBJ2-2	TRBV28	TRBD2	TGTGCCACCTTCTCCCCGGGACTAGCGGAAAACACCGGGGAGCTGTTTTTT	CATFSPGLAENTGELFF
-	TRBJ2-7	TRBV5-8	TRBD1	TGTGCCAGCAGCTTCCGGGACAGGGTTCCCTACGAGCAGTACTTC	CASSFRDRVPYEQYF
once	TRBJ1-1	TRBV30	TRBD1	TGTGCCTGGAGTGTAGGCGGGACAGGGCTCACTGAAGCTTTCTTT	CAWSVGGTGLTEAFF
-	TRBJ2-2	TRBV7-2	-	TGTGCCAGCAGCTTTCTGGGGACTGGAAACACCGGGGAGCTGTTTTTT	CASSFLGTGNTGELFF
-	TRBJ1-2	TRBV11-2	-	TGTGCCAGCACCCTCGGATTGGCAGATTATGGCTACACCTTC	CASTLGLADYGYTF
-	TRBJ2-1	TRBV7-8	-	TGTGCCAGCAGCCCGCCTCCAGGTCAAAAGGGGCATGAGCAGTTCTTC	CASSPPPGQKGHEQFF
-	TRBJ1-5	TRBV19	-	TGTGCCAGTAGTATAGGTTCGCGGGACTTTAGTAATCAGCCCCAGCATTTT	CASSIGSRDFSNQPQHF
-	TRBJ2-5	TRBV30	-	TGTGCCTGGAGTGTACTGGGGGAGACCCAGTACTTC	CAWSVLGETQYF
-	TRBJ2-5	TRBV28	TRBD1	TGTGCCAGCAGTCCCCGGACAGGGCAAGAGACCCAGTACTTC	CASSPRTGQETQYF
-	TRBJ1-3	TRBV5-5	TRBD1	TGTGCCAGCAGCTTGGCCCACCAGGGGGTATCTGGAAACACCATATATTTT	CASSLAHQGVSGNTIYF